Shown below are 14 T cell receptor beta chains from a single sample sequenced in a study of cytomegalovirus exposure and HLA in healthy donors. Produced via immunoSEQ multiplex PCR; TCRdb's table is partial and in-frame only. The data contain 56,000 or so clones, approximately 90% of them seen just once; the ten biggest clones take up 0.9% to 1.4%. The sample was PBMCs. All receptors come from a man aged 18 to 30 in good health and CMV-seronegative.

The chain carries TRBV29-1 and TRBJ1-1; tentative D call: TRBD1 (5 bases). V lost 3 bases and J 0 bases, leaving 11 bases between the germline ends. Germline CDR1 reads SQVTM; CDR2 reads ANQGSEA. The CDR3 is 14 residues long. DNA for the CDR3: TGCAGCGTTGACTGGGGCAGGATGAACACTGAAGCTTTCTTT. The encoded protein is CSVDWGRMNTEAFF. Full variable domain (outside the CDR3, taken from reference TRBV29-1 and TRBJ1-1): SAVISQKPSRDICQRGTSLTIQCQVDSQVTMMFWYRQQPGQSLTLIATANQGSEATYESGFVIDKFPISRPNLTFSTLTVSNMSPEDSSIYLCSVDWGRMNTEAFFGQGTRLTVV.

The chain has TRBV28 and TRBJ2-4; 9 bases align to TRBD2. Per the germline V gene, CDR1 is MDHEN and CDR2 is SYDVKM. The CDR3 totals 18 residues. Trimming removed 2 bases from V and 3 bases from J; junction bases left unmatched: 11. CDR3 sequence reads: CASSLVRGGEYDKNIQYF. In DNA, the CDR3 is TGTGCCAGCAGTTTAGTTCGCGGGGGGGAGTACGACAAAAACATTCAGTACTTC.

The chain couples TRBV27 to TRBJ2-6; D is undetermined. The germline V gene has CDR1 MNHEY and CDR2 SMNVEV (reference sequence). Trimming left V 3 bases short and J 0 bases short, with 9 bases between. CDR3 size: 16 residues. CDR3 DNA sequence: TGTGCCAGCAGTTTTTCAGGCCTCTCTGGGGCCAACGTCCTGACTTTC. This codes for CASSFSGLSGANVLTF.

The CDR3 bases are TGTGCCAGCAGTGAGTCCTCTAATAGCAATCAGCCCCAGCATTTT. It encodes CASSESSNSNQPQHF. The chain couples TRBV2 to TRBJ1-5; D is undetermined. In germline, CDR1 is SNHLY, CDR2 FYNNEI. V lost 3 bases to trimming and J lost 0 bases, with 9 bases between them. The CDR3 length is 15 residues.

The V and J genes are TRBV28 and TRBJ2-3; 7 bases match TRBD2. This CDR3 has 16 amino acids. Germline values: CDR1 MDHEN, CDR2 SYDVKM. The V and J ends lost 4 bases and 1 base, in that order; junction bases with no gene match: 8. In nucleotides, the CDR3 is TGTGCCAGCAGTTCGTCAGCGGGATGGGGCACAGATACGCAGTATTTT. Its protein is CASSSSAGWGTDTQYF.

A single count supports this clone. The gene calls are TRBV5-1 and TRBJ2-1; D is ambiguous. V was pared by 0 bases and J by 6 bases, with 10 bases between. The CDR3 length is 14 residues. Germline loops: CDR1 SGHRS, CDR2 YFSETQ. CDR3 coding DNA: TGCGCCAGCAGCTTGGGTTCGACTCCCAATGAGCAGTTCTTC. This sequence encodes CASSLGSTPNEQFF.

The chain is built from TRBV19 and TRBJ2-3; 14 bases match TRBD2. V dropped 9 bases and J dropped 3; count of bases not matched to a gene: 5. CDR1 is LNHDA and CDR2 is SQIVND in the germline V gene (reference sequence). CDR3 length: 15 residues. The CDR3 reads CASQGLAGETDTQYF. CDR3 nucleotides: TGTGCCAGCCAGGGACTAGCGGGAGAGACAGATACGCAGTATTTT.

CDR3 sequence reads: CASSLSGGGEQFF. The DNA of the CDR3 is TGCGCCAGCAGCTTGTCGGGGGGCGGGGAGCAGTTCTTC. The chain recombines TRBV5-1 with TRBJ2-1; D is perhaps TRBD2 (7 bases). CDR3 length: 13 amino acids. Deletions cut 1 base from V and 10 bases from J, with 12 bases between. Per the germline V gene, CDR1 is SGHRS and CDR2 is YFSETQ.

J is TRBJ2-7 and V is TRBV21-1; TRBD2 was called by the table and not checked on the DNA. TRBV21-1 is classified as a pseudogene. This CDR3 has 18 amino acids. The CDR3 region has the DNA TGTGCCAGCAGCAAAAGGGGACCAGCGGGAGGCCCATCCTACGAGCAGTACTTC. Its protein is CASSKRGPAGGPSYEQYF.

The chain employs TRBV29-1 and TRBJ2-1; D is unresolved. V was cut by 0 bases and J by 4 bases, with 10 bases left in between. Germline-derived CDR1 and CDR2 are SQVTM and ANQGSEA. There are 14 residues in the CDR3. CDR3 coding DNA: TGCAGCGTTGAAGATTGGTCCGGGTACAATGAGCAGTTCTTC. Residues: CSVEDWSGYNEQFF.

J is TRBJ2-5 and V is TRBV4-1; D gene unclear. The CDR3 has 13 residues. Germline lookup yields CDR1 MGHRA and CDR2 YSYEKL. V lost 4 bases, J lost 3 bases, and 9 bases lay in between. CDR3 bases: TGCGCCAGCAGCCCCCCCCAGAAAGAGACCCAGTACTTC. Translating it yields CASSPPQKETQYF.

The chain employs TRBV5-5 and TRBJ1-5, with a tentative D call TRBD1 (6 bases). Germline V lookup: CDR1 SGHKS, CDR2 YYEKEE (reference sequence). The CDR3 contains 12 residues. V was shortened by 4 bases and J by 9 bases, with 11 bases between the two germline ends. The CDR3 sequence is CASSQGLGPQHF. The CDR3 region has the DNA TGTGCCAGCAGCCAGGGGTTGGGGCCCCAGCATTTT.

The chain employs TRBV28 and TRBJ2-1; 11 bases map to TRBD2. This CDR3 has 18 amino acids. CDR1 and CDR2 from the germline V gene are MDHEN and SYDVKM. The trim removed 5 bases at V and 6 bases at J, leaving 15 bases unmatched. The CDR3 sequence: CASSAGGLAGGQINEQFF. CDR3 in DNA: TGTGCCAGCAGTGCAGGGGGATTAGCGGGAGGGCAAATCAATGAGCAGTTCTTC. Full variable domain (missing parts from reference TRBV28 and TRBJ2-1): DVKVTQSSRYLVKRTGEKVFLECVQDMDHENMFWYRQDPGLGLRLIYFSYDVKMKEKGDIPEGYSVSREKKERFSLILESASTNQTSMYLCASSAGGLAGGQINEQFFGPGTRLTVL.

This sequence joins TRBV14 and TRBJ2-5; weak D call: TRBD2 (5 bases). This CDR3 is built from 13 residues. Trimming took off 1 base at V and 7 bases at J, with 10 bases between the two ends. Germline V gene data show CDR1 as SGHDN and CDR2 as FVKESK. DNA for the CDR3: TGTGCCAGCAGCCAAGCGGGGAGTGGGACCCAGTACTTC. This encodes CASSQAGSGTQYF.